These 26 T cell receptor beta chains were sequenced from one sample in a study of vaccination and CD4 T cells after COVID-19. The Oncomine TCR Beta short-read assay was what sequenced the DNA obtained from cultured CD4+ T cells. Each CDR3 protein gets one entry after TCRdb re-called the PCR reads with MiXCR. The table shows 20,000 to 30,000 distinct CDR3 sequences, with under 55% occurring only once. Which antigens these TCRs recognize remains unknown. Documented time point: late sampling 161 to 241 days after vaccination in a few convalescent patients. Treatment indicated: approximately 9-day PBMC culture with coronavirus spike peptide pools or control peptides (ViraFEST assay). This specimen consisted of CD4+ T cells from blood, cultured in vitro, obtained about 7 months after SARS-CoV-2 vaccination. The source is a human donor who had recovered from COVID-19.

The CDR3: CASNRGGTSGANTGELFF. In DNA, the CDR3 is TGTGCCAGCAACCGCGGAGGGACTAGCGGTGCGAACACCGGGGAGCTGTTTTTT. The J gene is TRBJ2-2, the V gene TRBV6-1; 11 positions agree with TRBD2. The V segment lost 7 bases and the J segment 0 bases; nucleotides outside the gene matches: 10. The CDR3 sequence is 18 residues long. Germline assignment: CDR1 MNHNS and CDR2 SASEGT.

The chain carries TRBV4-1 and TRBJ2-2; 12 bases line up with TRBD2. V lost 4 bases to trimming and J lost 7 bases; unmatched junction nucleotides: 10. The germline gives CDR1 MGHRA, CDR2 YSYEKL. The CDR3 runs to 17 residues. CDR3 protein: CASSLLGGLAGLGELFF. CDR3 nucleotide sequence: TGCGCCAGCAGCCTACTAGGCGGACTAGCGGGACTCGGGGAGCTGTTTTTT.

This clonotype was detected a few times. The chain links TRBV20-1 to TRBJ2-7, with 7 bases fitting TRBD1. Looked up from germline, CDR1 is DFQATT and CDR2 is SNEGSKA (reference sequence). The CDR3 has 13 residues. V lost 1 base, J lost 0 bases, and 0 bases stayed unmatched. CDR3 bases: TGCAGTGCTAGAGGGGACAGCTCCTACGAGCAGTACTTC. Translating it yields CSARGDSSYEQYF.

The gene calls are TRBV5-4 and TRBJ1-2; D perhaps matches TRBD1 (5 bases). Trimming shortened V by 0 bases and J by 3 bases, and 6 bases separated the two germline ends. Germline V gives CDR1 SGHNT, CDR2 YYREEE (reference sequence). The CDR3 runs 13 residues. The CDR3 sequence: CASSLEGYYGYTF. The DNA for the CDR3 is TGTGCCAGCAGCTTGGAGGGGTACTATGGCTACACCTTC.

CDR3: CASGPGGSGNQPQHF. The CDR3 coding sequence is TGTGCCAGCGGGCCAGGGGGCTCCGGCAATCAGCCCCAGCATTTT. The V and J genes are TRBV21-1 and TRBJ1-5; the table's D call of TRBD1 was not tested on the DNA. TRBV21-1 constitutes a pseudogene. CDR3 length: 15 residues.

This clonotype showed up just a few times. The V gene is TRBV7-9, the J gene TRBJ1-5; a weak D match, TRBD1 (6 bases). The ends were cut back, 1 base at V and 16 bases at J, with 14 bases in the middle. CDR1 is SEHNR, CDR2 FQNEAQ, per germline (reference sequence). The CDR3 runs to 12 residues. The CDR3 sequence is CASSLGGLPGHF. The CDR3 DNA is TGTGCCAGCAGCTTAGGGGGGCTCCCCGGACATTTT.

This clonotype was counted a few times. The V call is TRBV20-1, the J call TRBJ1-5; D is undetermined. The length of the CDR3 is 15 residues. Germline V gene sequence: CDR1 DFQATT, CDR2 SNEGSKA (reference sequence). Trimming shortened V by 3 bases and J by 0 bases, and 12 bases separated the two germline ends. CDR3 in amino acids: CSASKGGYSNQPQHF. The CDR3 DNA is TGCAGTGCTAGCAAAGGTGGTTATAGCAATCAGCCCCAGCATTTT.

In DNA, the CDR3 is TGTGCCAGCAGCCCCCGACAGGGGAGCTCCTACGAGCAGTACTTC. Translation gives CASSPRQGSSYEQYF. The rearrangement joins TRBV7-8 to TRBJ2-7; 8 positions agree with TRBD1. The CDR3 length is 15 residues. CDR1 and CDR2 from the germline V gene are SGHVS and FQNEAQ. The V segment lost 5 bases and the J segment 0 bases; nucleotides outside the gene matches: 6.

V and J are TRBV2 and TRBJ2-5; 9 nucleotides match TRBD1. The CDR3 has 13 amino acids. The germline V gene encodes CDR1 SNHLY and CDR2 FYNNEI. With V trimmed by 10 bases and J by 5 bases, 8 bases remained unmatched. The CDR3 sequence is CATEQGARETQYF. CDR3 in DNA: TGTGCCACGGAACAGGGGGCGAGGGAGACCCAGTACTTC.

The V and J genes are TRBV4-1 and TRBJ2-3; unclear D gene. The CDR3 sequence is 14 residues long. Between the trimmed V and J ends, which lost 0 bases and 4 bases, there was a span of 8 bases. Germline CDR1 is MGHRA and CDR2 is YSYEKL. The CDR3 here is CASSQDRLADTQYF. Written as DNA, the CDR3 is TGCGCCAGCAGCCAAGATAGACTTGCAGATACGCAGTATTTT.

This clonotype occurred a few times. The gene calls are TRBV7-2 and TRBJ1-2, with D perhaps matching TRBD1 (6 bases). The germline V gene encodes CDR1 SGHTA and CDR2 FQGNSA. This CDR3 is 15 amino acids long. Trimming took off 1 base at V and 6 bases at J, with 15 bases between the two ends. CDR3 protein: CASSLEWGAGHGYTF. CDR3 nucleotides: TGTGCCAGCAGCTTAGAATGGGGGGCAGGGCATGGCTACACCTTC.

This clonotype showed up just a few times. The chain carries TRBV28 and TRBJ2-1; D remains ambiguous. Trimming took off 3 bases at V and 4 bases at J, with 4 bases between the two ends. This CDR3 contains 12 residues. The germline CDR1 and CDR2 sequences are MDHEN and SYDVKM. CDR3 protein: CASSLGYNEQFF. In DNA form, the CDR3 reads TGTGCCAGCAGTTTGGGTTACAATGAGCAGTTCTTC. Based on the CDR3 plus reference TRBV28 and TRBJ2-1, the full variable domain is DVKVTQSSRYLVKRTGEKVFLECVQDMDHENMFWYRQDPGLGLRLIYFSYDVKMKEKGDIPEGYSVSREKKERFSLILESASTNQTSMYLCASSLGYNEQFFGPGTRLTVL.

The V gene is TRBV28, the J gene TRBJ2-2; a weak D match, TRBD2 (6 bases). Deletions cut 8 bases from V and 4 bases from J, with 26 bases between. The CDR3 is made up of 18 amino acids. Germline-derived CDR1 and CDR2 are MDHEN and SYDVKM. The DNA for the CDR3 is TGTGCCAGCCTTGAGGGGCTAGCGACACTCCCGAGCACCGGGGAGCTGTTTTTT. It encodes CASLEGLATLPSTGELFF.

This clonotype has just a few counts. CDR3 nucleotide sequence: TGCAGTGCTAGAGATTCCCTAACTCCAGCGGGAGGGCGCACAGATACGCAGTATTTT. Its protein is CSARDSLTPAGGRTDTQYF. The chain carries TRBV20-1 and TRBJ2-3; 10 positions match TRBD2. The CDR3 runs 19 residues. Trimming at V came to 0 bases and at J to 1 base, leaving 13 bases not matched to a gene. Germline CDR1 reads DFQATT; CDR2 reads SNEGSKA (reference sequence).

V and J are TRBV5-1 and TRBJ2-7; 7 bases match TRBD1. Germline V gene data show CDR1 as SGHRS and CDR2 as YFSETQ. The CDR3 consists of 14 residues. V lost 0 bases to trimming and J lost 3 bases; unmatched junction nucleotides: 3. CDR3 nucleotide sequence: TGCGCCAGCAGCTTGGAACAGGGGTTCTACGAGCAGTACTTC. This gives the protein CASSLEQGFYEQYF.

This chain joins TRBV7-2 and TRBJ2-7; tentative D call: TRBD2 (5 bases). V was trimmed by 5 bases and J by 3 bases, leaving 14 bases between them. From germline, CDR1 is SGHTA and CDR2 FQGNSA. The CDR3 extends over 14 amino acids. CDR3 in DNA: TGTGCCAGCAGCCTTGACGGGAATTACTACGAGCAGTACTTC. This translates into CASSLDGNYYEQYF.

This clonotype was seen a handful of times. The chain's CDR3 is CASSKQGSRTDTQYF. The DNA of the CDR3 is TGTGCCAGCAGCAAACAGGGGAGTCGAACAGATACGCAGTATTTT. V is TRBV7-2 and J is TRBJ2-3, with TRBD1 matching over 7 bases. There are 15 residues in the CDR3. Losses at the gene ends were 5 bases for V and 3 bases for J; bases not matched to a gene: 8. The germline V gene has CDR1 SGHTA and CDR2 FQGNSA. Filled out from reference TRBV7-2 and TRBJ2-3, the complete variable domain reads GAGVSQSPSNKVTEKGKDVELRCDPISGHTALYWYRQSLGQGLEFLIYFQGNSAPDKSGLPSDRFSAERTGGSVSTLTIQRTQQEDSAVYLCASSKQGSRTDTQYFGPGTRLTVL.

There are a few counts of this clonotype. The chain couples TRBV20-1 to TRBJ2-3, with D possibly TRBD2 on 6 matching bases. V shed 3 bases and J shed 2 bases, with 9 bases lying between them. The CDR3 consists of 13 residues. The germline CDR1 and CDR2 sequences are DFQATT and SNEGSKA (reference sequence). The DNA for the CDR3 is TGCAGTGCTAGCCGCGGGACCACAGATACGCAGTATTTT. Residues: CSASRGTTDTQYF.

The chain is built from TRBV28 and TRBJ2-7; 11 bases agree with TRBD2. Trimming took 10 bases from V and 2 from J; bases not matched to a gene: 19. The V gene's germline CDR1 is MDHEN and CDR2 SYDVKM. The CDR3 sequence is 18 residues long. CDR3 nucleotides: TGTGCCAACCCCTGGGGACTAGCGGAGTCAAGTCCCACCTACGAGCAGTACTTC. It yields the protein CANPWGLAESSPTYEQYF. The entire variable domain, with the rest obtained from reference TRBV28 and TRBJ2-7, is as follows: DVKVTQSSRYLVKRTGEKVFLECVQDMDHENMFWYRQDPGLGLRLIYFSYDVKMKEKGDIPEGYSVSREKKERFSLILESASTNQTSMYLCANPWGLAESSPTYEQYFGPGTRLTVT.

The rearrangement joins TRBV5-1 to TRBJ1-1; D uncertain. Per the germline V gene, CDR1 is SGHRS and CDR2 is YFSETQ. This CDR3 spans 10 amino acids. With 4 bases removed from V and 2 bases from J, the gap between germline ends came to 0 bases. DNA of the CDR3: TGCGCCAGCAGCAACACTGAAGCTTTCTTT. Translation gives CASSNTEAFF.

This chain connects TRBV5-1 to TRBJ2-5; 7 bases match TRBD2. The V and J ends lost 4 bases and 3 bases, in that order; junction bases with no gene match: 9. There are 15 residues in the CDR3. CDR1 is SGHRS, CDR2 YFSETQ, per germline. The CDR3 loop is CASSRSWAGEETQYF. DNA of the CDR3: TGCGCCAGCAGCCGCTCATGGGCGGGAGAAGAGACCCAGTACTTC.

The CDR3 protein is CSASRTVQETQYF. The DNA for the CDR3 is TGCAGTGCTAGCCGGACAGTACAAGAGACCCAGTACTTC. This sequence joins TRBV20-1 and TRBJ2-5; D might be TRBD1 (6 bases). Germline V gives CDR1 DFQATT, CDR2 SNEGSKA (reference sequence). The CDR3 spans 13 residues. V lost 3 bases and J lost 2, with 10 bases in between.

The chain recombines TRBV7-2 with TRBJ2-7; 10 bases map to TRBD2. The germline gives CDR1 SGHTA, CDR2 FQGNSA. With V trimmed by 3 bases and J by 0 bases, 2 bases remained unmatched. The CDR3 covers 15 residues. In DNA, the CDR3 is TGTGCCAGCAGCTTCGGACTAGCGGTCTCCTACGAGCAGTACTTC. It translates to CASSFGLAVSYEQYF.

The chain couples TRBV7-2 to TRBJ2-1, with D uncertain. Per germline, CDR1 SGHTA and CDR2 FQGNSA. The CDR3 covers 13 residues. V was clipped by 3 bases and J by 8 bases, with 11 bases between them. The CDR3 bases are TGTGCCAGCAGCTTTAGTGTAGTGGATGAGCAGTTCTTC. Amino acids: CASSFSVVDEQFF.

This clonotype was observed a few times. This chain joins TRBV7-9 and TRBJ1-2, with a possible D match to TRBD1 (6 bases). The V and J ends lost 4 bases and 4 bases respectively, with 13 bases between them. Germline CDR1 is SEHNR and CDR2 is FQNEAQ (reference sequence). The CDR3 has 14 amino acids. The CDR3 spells CASSSYREGYGYTF. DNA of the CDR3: TGTGCCAGCAGCTCCTACAGGGAGGGCTATGGCTACACCTTC. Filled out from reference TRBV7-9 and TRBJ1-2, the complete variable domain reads DTGVSQNPRHKITKRGQNVTFRCDPISEHNRLYWYRQTLGQGPEFLTYFQNEAQLEKSRLLSDRFSAERPKGSFSTLEIQRTEQGDSAMYLCASSSYREGYGYTFGSGTRLTVV.

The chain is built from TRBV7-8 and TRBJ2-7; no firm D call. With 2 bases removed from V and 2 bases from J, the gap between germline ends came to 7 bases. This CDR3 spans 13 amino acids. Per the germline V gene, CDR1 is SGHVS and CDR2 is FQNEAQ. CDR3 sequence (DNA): TGTGCCAGCAGCTTAAACGGAGCCTACGAGCAGTACTTC. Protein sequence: CASSLNGAYEQYF.